This TCR beta chain appears in the sequencing data of a study of T cell repertoires in cytomegalovirus infection. Study-level information: CMV epitopes in the study were HLA-C-restricted (recently identified) and HLA-B-restricted (well studied).

Note on this clonotype: The antigen remains unidentified.

V was shortened by 3 bases and J by 2 bases, with 9 bases between the two germline ends. CDR1 and CDR2 (germline): SGHTA, FQGNSA. The CDR3 has 14 residues. TCRdb reprocessed the reads via MiXCR and lists one record per CDR3 protein. The sample has roughly 570,000 distinct CDR3 sequences; 40% are singletons. Findings and caveats of the study: What dominated the ex vivo response were HLA-C-restricted CMV-specific TCR beta clonotypes.

This specimen was cultured PBMCs, taken from culture after CMV antigen stimulation. The TCR sequence derives from a human donor in good health (CMV status not recorded). Some clones in this sample may be carry-over from other donors' samples. The V call is TRBV7-2, the J call TRBJ2-3, with unresolved D. The CDR3 nucleotides are TGTGCCAGCAGCTTTAACCGGGCCACAGATACGCAGTATTTT. This sequence encodes CASSFNRATDTQYF.